This TCR beta chain was recorded in a study of cytomegalovirus exposure and HLA in healthy donors. Looking at the study overall: Genotyping of roughly 400 donors showed that 80% to 85% belonged to the Caucasian-associated ancestry cluster.

Both 60 Vbeta primers and 13 Jbeta primers went into the PCR. Libraries were prepared by immunoSEQ multiplex PCR; TCRdb keeps only in-frame clonotypes and omits some of them. The table counts about 60,000 clones; about 16% lies in the top ten. Germline V lookup: CDR1 LNHDA, CDR2 SQIVND (reference sequence). V lost 4 bases and J lost 3; bases outside the gene matches: 4. There are 14 residues in the CDR3. The chain is built from TRBV19 and TRBJ2-5; the match to TRBD1 covers 8 bases. Sample: PBMCs. The receptor comes from a boy aged 5-17 years in good health and CMV-seronegative. As DNA, the CDR3 is TGTGCCAGTAGTACTCAGGGGGCGAAAGAGACCCAGTACTTC. This codes for CASSTQGAKETQYF.